This entry lists 4 T cell receptor beta chains sequenced from one sample in a study of control samples from healthy donors and cancer patients. Here immunoSEQ multiplex PCR was the method, and the copy in TCRdb shows in-frame clones only, minus some. This sample carries under 200,000 clones, about 94% of them seen once, and the ten largest clones take about 8.5%. The sequencing input was blood. These receptors came from a woman in her thirties or forties in good health.

The gene calls are TRBV12-3 or TRBV12-4 and TRBJ1-2; D is unclear. The V and J ends lost 0 bases and 5 bases respectively, with 7 bases between them. The CDR3 has 13 residues. The CDR3 DNA reads TGTGCCAGCAGTTTAGCGCCGGAGTATGGCTACACCTTC. It translates to CASSLAPEYGYTF.

The CDR3 here is CSAVVWDTEAFF. In DNA, the CDR3 is TGCAGCGCCGTCGTGTGGGACACTGAAGCTTTCTTT. The chain joins TRBV29-1 to TRBJ1-1; no clear D. V was cut by 7 bases and J by 3 bases, with 12 bases left in between. Germline V CDR1 and CDR2: SQVTM, ANQGSEA. The CDR3 loop spans 12 amino acids.

The V and J genes are TRBV7-9 and TRBJ1-1; no clear D. The CDR3 is 14 residues long. The V gene's germline CDR1 is SEHNR and CDR2 FQNEAQ (reference sequence). With 3 bases removed from V and 7 bases from J, the gap between germline ends came to 15 bases. Written as DNA, the CDR3 is TGTGCCAGCAGCTTCATGGGCCCCTCCCGTGAAGCTTTCTTT. Its protein product is CASSFMGPSREAFF. Filled out from reference TRBV7-9 and TRBJ1-1, the complete variable domain reads DTGVSQNPRHKITKRGQNVTFRCDPISEHNRLYWYRQTLGQGPEFLTYFQNEAQLEKSRLLSDRFSAERPKGSFSTLEIQRTEQGDSAMYLCASSFMGPSREAFFGQGTRLTVV.

The chain carries TRBV5-4 and TRBJ2-7, with D hard to call. Per the germline V gene, CDR1 is SGHNT and CDR2 is YYREEE (reference sequence). CDR3 length: 13 amino acids. V was pared by 4 bases and J by 3 bases, with 11 bases between. The CDR3 region is CASSTPTHYEQYF. The CDR3 nucleotides are TGTGCCAGCAGCACCCCAACCCACTACGAGCAGTACTTC.